This paragraph covers one TCR beta chain sequence. The sample originates from a study of shared clonotypes between healthy human individuals. Study information: CD4 naive and CD4 memory each took three plates per donor, while CD8 naive took two and CD8 memory one.

Naive CD8 cells lacked CD45RO and underwent positive selection for CCR7, leaving out terminally differentiated effector memory CD45RA+ cells. The CDR3 extends over 19 amino acids. Germline-derived CDR1 and CDR2 are SGHAT and FQNNGV. The V end lost 3 bases, the J end lost 5 bases, and 26 bases lay between the germline ends. A deep-level run was used for the assay. Each sorted subset replicate got 200 ng genomic DNA, 25,000 to 35,000 genomes. TCRdb's table, derived via immunoSEQ multiplex PCR, lists solely in-frame clones and lacks some. The repertoire holds more than 550,000 clones, with roughly 94% as singletons.

V usage is TRBV11-2 and J usage is TRBJ2-1; D is possibly TRBD2 (6 bases). This sequence was found in a man aged 25-45 years in good health. Material for sequencing was naive CD8+ T cells sorted from blood. The CDR3 DNA reads TGTGCCAGCAGCTTGGACTGGCAGGGAGGTTATGAGACGGACAATGAGCAGTTCTTC. Protein: CASSLDWQGGYETDNEQFF. Together with reference TRBV11-2 and TRBJ2-1, the CDR3 gives the full variable domain: EAGVAQSPRYKIIEKRQSVAFWCNPISGHATLYWYQQILGQGPKLLIQFQNNGVVDDSQLPKDRFSAERLKGVDSTLKIQPAKLEDSAVYLCASSLDWQGGYETDNEQFFGPGTRLTVL.